The next 2 T cell receptor beta chains were all read from a single sample in a study of metastatic and nonmetastatic thyroid tumors. TCRdb re-clonotyped the PCR reads via MiXCR. The sample carries around 41,000 clones, less than 15% recorded once. Every patient underwent thyroid surgery untreated. The sample consisted of blood. The receptors shown here come from a female donor with papillary thyroid cancer or a benign thyroid nodule (not recorded which). Some clones in this sample may be carry-over from other donors' samples.

The chain couples TRBV28 to TRBJ2-1; D is perhaps TRBD1 or TRBD2 (5 bases each). The germline V gene has CDR1 MDHEN and CDR2 SYDVKM. This CDR3 region has 18 residues. The germline V and J ends were trimmed by 10 bases and 8 bases, with 33 bases remaining between them. CDR3 residues: CATSTRRPGPLILDEQFF. The CDR3 DNA follows: TGTGCCACCTCCACCCGACGCCCGGGACCGCTAATTCTCGATGAGCAGTTCTTC.

At least ten counts were recorded for this clone. V is TRBV19 and J is TRBJ1-4, with D possibly being TRBD1 (6 bases). CDR1 is LNHDA, CDR2 SQIVND, per germline (reference sequence). Trimming took 6 bases from V and 8 from J, leaving 13 bases between them. This CDR3 is built from 13 residues. The CDR3 protein is CASRGRGEEKLFF. CDR3 bases: TGTGCCAGTAGGGGTAGGGGGGAAGAAAAACTGTTTTTT.